The 26 T cell receptor beta chains below were found in one sample sequenced in a study of blood T cell repertoires in COVID-19 (TCRdb year 2020). Libraries were prepared through the immunoSEQ multiplex PCR assay. TCRdb took this table from immuneACCESS and kept in-frame rearrangements with V and J called. Such tables lack part of the clones; where checked against another copy, unresolved V genes explain under half of the gap, and the rest is unexplained. Here the sample has about 340,000 clones; approximately 86% occur a single time. The ten largest account for just over 7% of the sample. The sequencing sample was made of peripheral blood. The receptors were sampled from a woman aged 55-70 years with COVID-19, enrolled during active disease.

There are many counts of this clone. The chain employs TRBV5-1 and TRBJ1-2; 9 bases are a match to TRBD1. The germline V gene encodes CDR1 SGHRS and CDR2 YFSETQ. CDR3 size: 16 residues. V was clipped by 4 bases and J by 8 bases; unmatched bases: 15. DNA of the CDR3: TGCGCCAGCAGCGCGGGACAGGGCCTTTGGTCGGGCGGCTACACCTTC. Translating gives CASSAGQGLWSGGYTF.

The chain uses TRBV6-5 and TRBJ1-1; tentative D call: TRBD1 (6 bases). Germline V CDR1 and CDR2: MNHEY, SVGAGI. V gave up 5 bases and J gave up 2 bases, with 15 bases separating them. There are 15 residues in the CDR3. In DNA, the CDR3 is TGTGCCAGCAGTCCTCCGGGACACAGAAACACTGAAGCTTTCTTT. It yields the protein CASSPPGHRNTEAFF.

The chain is built from TRBV4-3 and TRBJ1-2; TRBD1 matches 9 bases. CDR1 is LGHNA, CDR2 YSLEER, per germline. The CDR3 spans 14 residues. V was clipped by 1 base and J by 5 bases; unmatched bases: 2. Here the CDR3 reads CASSQVGQGYGYTF. The CDR3 nucleotides read TGCGCCAGCAGCCAAGTGGGACAGGGTTATGGCTACACCTTC.

This chain joins TRBV24-1 and TRBJ2-1; maybe TRBD1 (5 bases). The CDR3 extends over 12 amino acids. The V and J ends lost 10 bases and 5 bases respectively, with 11 bases between them. Germline V CDR1 and CDR2: KGHDR, SFDVKD. CDR3 DNA: TGTGCCACACAGGATTCCAACAATGAGCAGTTCTTC. Translation: CATQDSNNEQFF.

The chain combines TRBV10-3 with TRBJ2-5; 10 bases align to TRBD1. This CDR3 region has 14 residues. CDR1 and CDR2 (germline): ENHRY, SYGVKD. J gave up 3 bases and V 10 bases, and 8 bases lay outside the gene matches. Here the CDR3 DNA reads TGTGCCACCCTGGGGGGGACAGGGGAAGAGACCCAGTACTTC. Residues: CATLGGTGEETQYF.

This clone was detected only a few times. The chain employs TRBV11-1 and TRBJ2-3; tentatively, D is TRBD1 (5 bases). V shed 1 base and J shed 3 bases, with 8 bases lying between them. This CDR3 has 14 residues. Germline CDR1 and CDR2: SGHAT and FQDESV (reference sequence). The DNA of the CDR3 is TGTGCCAGCAGCTTAGGTGGGGCAACAGATACGCAGTATTTT. It encodes CASSLGGATDTQYF.

The genes are TRBV6-5 and TRBJ1-5; the D gene is possibly TRBD1 (5 bases). The V gene lost 8 bases and the J gene lost 0 bases, with 11 bases spanning the gap. This CDR3 has 14 residues. The germline CDR1 and CDR2 sequences are MNHEY and SVGAGI. As DNA, the CDR3 is TGTGCCAGCGGCGGGGGTCATAGCAATCAGCCCCAGCATTTT. This sequence encodes CASGGGHSNQPQHF.

V is TRBV5-1 and J is TRBJ2-7; TRBD2 matches 7 bases. This CDR3 is built from 16 residues. Losses at the gene ends were 0 bases for V and 6 bases for J; bases not matched to a gene: 12. Germline V CDR1 and CDR2: SGHRS, YFSETQ. For the CDR3, the DNA is TGCGCCAGCAGCTTGGCCATCTCGGCGGGGGAAGGCGAGCAGTACTTC. Amino acid sequence: CASSLAISAGEGEQYF.

The chain couples TRBV10-3 to TRBJ2-3; 11 bases are a match to TRBD2. The CDR3 is 15 residues long. V was pared by 7 bases and J by 5 bases, with 8 bases of the junction left unmatched. CDR1 and CDR2 (germline): ENHRY, SYGVKD. The CDR3 loop is CAITPGSGGVDTQYF. The CDR3 nucleotides are TGTGCCATCACCCCGGGTAGCGGGGGGGTAGATACGCAGTATTTT.

The V gene is TRBV21-1, the J gene TRBJ1-5. TRBV21-1 is reported as a pseudogene. This CDR3 has 18 amino acids. DNA for the CDR3: TGTGCCAGCAGCAAAGCCCCGGGGGTTTGTACGACCAATCAGCCCCAGCATTTT. Translating gives CASSKAPGVCTTNQPQHF.

The genes are TRBV3-1 (or the pseudogene TRBV3-2) and TRBJ2-3; D remains unclear. V lost 0 bases, J lost 7 bases, and 5 bases lay in between. There are 12 residues in the CDR3. CDR1 is LGHDT, CDR2 YNNKEL, per germline (reference sequence). The CDR3 bases are TGTGCCAGCAGCCAAGATCTTTATACGCAGTATTTT. Its translation is CASSQDLYTQYF.

The rearrangement links TRBV19 to TRBJ2-5; TRBD2 matches at 8 bases. Unmatched junction bases numbered 11, after V lost 1 base and J lost 4 bases. This CDR3 spans 17 amino acids. The germline V gene has CDR1 LNHDA and CDR2 SQIVND (reference sequence). For the CDR3, the DNA is TGTGCCAGTAGTATAGGGAGAGCTCGCGGGGGGACAGAGACCCAGTACTTC. Residues: CASSIGRARGGTETQYF.

J is TRBJ2-2 and V is TRBV19, with 10 bases lining up with TRBD2. This CDR3 is 14 amino acids long. V lost 6 bases, J lost 4 bases, and 2 bases stayed unmatched. Germline CDR1 reads LNHDA; CDR2 reads SQIVND (reference sequence). The CDR3 DNA sequence: TGTGCCAGTAGGTCTAGCGGGGGCACCGGGGAGCTGTTTTTT. This encodes CASRSSGGTGELFF.

V gene TRBV5-1 combines with J gene TRBJ2-3, with 8 bases identical to TRBD1. CDR3 length equals 14 residues. Per the germline V gene, CDR1 is SGHRS and CDR2 is YFSETQ. V dropped 5 bases and J dropped 2; count of bases not matched to a gene: 4. The CDR3 loop is CASSRGQATDTQYF. The DNA for the CDR3 is TGCGCCAGCAGTCGGGGACAGGCCACAGATACGCAGTATTTT.

The CDR3 DNA sequence: TGCGCCAGCAGCTTGGGGGGCAGGTACACTGAAGCTTTCTTT. It translates to CASSLGGRYTEAFF. The rearrangement joins TRBV5-1 to TRBJ1-1, with a tentative D call TRBD1 (5 bases). This CDR3 has 14 amino acids. V was pared by 0 bases and J by 3 bases, with 9 bases between. Germline CDR1 SGHRS, CDR2 YFSETQ. Together with reference TRBV5-1 and TRBJ1-1, the CDR3 gives the full variable domain: KAGVTQTPRYLIKTRGQQVTLSCSPISGHRSVSWYQQTPGQGLQFLFEYFSETQRNKGNFPGRFSGRQFSNSRSEMNVSTLELGDSALYLCASSLGGRYTEAFFGQGTRLTVV.

The chain combines TRBV6-5 with TRBJ1-4, with 8 bases lining up with TRBD1. Per the germline V gene, CDR1 is MNHEY and CDR2 is SVGAGI. CDR3 length equals 14 residues. The trim removed 7 bases at V and 8 bases at J, leaving 9 bases unmatched. As DNA, the CDR3 is TGTGCCAGCATCACACAGGGGGAGGAGGAAAAACTGTTTTTT. The encoded protein is CASITQGEEEKLFF.

The gene calls are TRBV11-2 and TRBJ2-3, with D perhaps TRBD1 (6 bases). V was cut by 0 bases and J by 11 bases, with 12 bases left in between. The CDR3 extends over 13 amino acids. CDR1 is SGHAT and CDR2 is FQNNGV in the germline V gene. DNA of the CDR3: TGTGCCAGCAGCTTAGAGTCCACAGGGAAGCAGTATTTT. Amino acids: CASSLESTGKQYF. The full variable domain, rest sourced from reference TRBV11-2 and TRBJ2-3, is EAGVAQSPRYKIIEKRQSVAFWCNPISGHATLYWYQQILGQGPKLLIQFQNNGVVDDSQLPKDRFSAERLKGVDSTLKIQPAKLEDSAVYLCASSLESTGKQYFGPGTRLTVL.

The chain has TRBV27 and TRBJ1-5, with 7 bases lining up with TRBD1. V shed 4 bases, J shed 3 bases, and the junction held 6 bases outside the gene matches. CDR1 and CDR2 from the germline V gene are MNHEY and SMNVEV (reference sequence). There are 15 residues in the CDR3. CDR3 loop: CASSSRQGANQPQHF. CDR3 nucleotides: TGTGCCAGCAGTTCCAGACAGGGTGCCAATCAGCCCCAGCATTTT.

The rearrangement links TRBV5-4 to TRBJ1-1; a possible D gene is TRBD1 (5 bases). V dropped 2 bases and J dropped 4 bases, with 15 bases sitting between them. The CDR3 sequence is 15 residues long. The germline gives CDR1 SGHNT, CDR2 YYREEE (reference sequence). The CDR3, as DNA: TGTGCCAGCAGCTTACTACTGGGGGGTATCACTGAAGCTTTCTTT. This encodes CASSLLLGGITEAFF.

The rearrangement joins TRBV9 to TRBJ2-1; 16 positions match TRBD2. The CDR3 loop spans 20 amino acids. The germline CDR1 and CDR2 sequences are SGDLS and YYNGEE. With 3 bases clipped from V and 4 bases from J, the junction kept 13 bases outside the gene matches. CDR3 coding DNA: TGTGCCAGCAGCGCTCCCCGGGGGACTAGCGGGGGGGCGAGGTACAATGAGCAGTTCTTC. This codes for CASSAPRGTSGGARYNEQFF.

V gene TRBV4-3 combines with J gene TRBJ2-3; TRBD2 might be the D (6 bases). CDR1 is LGHNA, CDR2 YSLEER, per germline. With 0 bases removed from V and 8 bases from J, the gap between germline ends came to 18 bases. CDR3 length equals 16 residues. The CDR3, as DNA: TGCGCCAGCAGCCAAGAGGCAGGAGCGAGGCGGGGTACGCAGTATTTT. Protein: CASSQEAGARRGTQYF.

This rearrangement joins TRBV7-6 to TRBJ2-5; D is possibly TRBD2 (6 bases). The CDR3 loop spans 16 amino acids. V gave up 4 bases and J gave up 4 bases, with 19 bases separating them. Germline CDR1 reads SGHVS; CDR2 reads FNYEAQ. The CDR3 loop is CASSSRGPSEGETQYF. CDR3 sequence (DNA): TGTGCCAGCAGCTCCCGGGGACCTTCGGAGGGAGAGACCCAGTACTTC.

This clone has a single count. J is TRBJ1-3 and V is TRBV2, with D hard to call. Trimming shortened V by 2 bases and J by 9 bases, and 11 bases separated the two germline ends. Per the germline V gene, CDR1 is SNHLY and CDR2 is FYNNEI. This CDR3 region has 13 residues. CDR3 loop: CASSESASGTIYF. The CDR3 region has the DNA TGTGCCAGCAGTGAATCGGCCTCGGGCACCATATATTTT.

The sample holds many counts of this clone. This chain connects TRBV5-1 to TRBJ2-7; TRBD1 agrees at 9 bases. From germline, CDR1 is SGHRS and CDR2 YFSETQ. The CDR3 sequence is 13 residues long. With 2 bases clipped from V and 4 bases from J, the junction kept 1 base outside the gene matches. The CDR3 here is CASSFGTGYEQYF. Written as DNA, the CDR3 is TGCGCCAGCAGCTTCGGGACAGGGTACGAGCAGTACTTC.

The chain carries TRBV4-1 and TRBJ2-1; D is perhaps TRBD2 (6 bases). V was shortened by 4 bases and J by 8 bases, with 9 bases between the two germline ends. CDR3 size: 12 residues. Germline V gene sequence: CDR1 MGHRA, CDR2 YSYEKL. The CDR3 reads CASSLTSHEQFF. In DNA, the CDR3 is TGCGCCAGCAGCCTGACTAGTCATGAGCAGTTCTTC.

This sequence joins TRBV30 and TRBJ1-2; tentatively, D is TRBD1 (6 bases). This CDR3 is built from 13 residues. The V gene lost 1 base and the J gene lost 7 bases, with 13 bases spanning the gap. Looked up from germline, CDR1 is GTSNPN and CDR2 is SVGIG (reference sequence). CDR3 bases: TGTGCCTGGAGTGAGGCTAACAGGGCTGGCTACACCTTC. It specifies CAWSEANRAGYTF. Using reference TRBV30 and TRBJ1-2 for the parts outside the CDR3, the full variable domain is SQTIHQWPATLVQPVGSPLSLECTVEGTSNPNLYWYRQAAGRGLQLLFYSVGIGQISSEVPQNLSASRPQDRQFILSSKKLLLSDSGFYLCAWSEANRAGYTFGSGTRLTVV.